A selection of T cell receptor beta chains follows, all from one sample in a study of CD8 T cells in ankylosing spondylitis. TCRdb processed the 5' RACE reads anew with MiXCR; each CDR3 protein has one entry. The table includes 700,000 to 850,000 distinct CDR3 sequences, approximately 12% detected once. The sequenced material came from blood, either unsorted or a sorted T cell fraction (not recorded which). The source of these receptors is a male donor with ankylosing spondylitis. Both conserved end residues are part of each CDR3. The D gene is left open where the match is weak. The size field is filled for only some rows; it gives once, few, many or a size class.

clone_size,d_call,j_call,v_call,cdr3_nt,cdr3_aa
.,TRBD2,TRBJ2-1,TRBV20-1,TGCAGTGCTAGGACATTAGCGGGGGGGAGAGATGAGCAGTTCTTC,CSARTLAGGRDEQFF
many,.,TRBJ2-5,TRBV18,TGTGCCAGCTCACCGGGAGTGACCCAGTACTTC,CASSPGVTQYF
.,.,TRBJ2-7,TRBV5-5,TGTGCCAGCAGCTTGGTGGTCAGGGGAGGTGAGCAGTACTTC,CASSLVVRGGEQYF
.,.,TRBJ1-1,TRBV11-2,TGTGCCAGCAGCAACAGGGACCTGAACACTGAAGCTTTCTTT,CASSNRDLNTEAFF
.,.,TRBJ2-6,TRBV15,TGTGCCACCAGCAGAGATGTGGTTGCCGGGGCCAACGTCCTGACTTTC,CATSRDVVAGANVLTF
few,TRBD1,TRBJ1-1,TRBV5-1,TGCGCCAGCAGCTTGCCAGGGGGTATGACTGAAGCTTTCTTT,CASSLPGGMTEAFF
.,TRBD2,TRBJ2-3,TRBV20-1,TGCAGTGCTCCCGACCATGGGTCGCGGGAGATCAAAGGGGATACGCAGTATTTT,CSAPDHGSREIKGDTQYF
.,.,TRBJ1-1,TRBV29-1,TGCAGGTCTCCGGGGGAGGGAAGTCCTGAAGCTTTCTTT,CRSPGEGSPEAFF
few,.,TRBJ1-6,TRBV6-5,TGTGCCAGCAGTTACGAGGGGACGGGGAATTCACCCCTCCACTTT,CASSYEGTGNSPLHF
few,TRBD2,TRBJ2-4,TRBV7-2,TGTGCCAGCAGCTTAGCGCTTCTAGCGGCAGCCAAAAACATTCAGTACTTC,CASSLALLAAAKNIQYF
few,TRBD1,TRBJ1-2,TRBV6-1,TGTGCCAGCAGGTCAACCGGGACAGGTAGCAACTATGGCTACACCTTC,CASRSTGTGSNYGYTF
.,.,TRBJ1-6,TRBV5-5,TGTGCCAGCAGCTTGGTGGGGGGAGTTGTGGATTCACCCCTCCACTTT,CASSLVGGVVDSPLHF
few,TRBD2,TRBJ2-3,TRBV7-2,TGTGCCAGCAGCTTAGCGCTAGCGGGGGGACATACGCAGTATTTT,CASSLALAGGHTQYF
many,.,TRBJ2-7,TRBV5-1,TGTGCCAGCAGCTTAGGGGGTCGGGACGAGCAGTACTTC,CASSLGGRDEQYF
.,TRBD2,TRBJ2-2,TRBV6-1,TGTGCCATCAGGACTAGTCGGACCGGGGAGCTGTTTTTT,CAIRTSRTGELFF
.,TRBD1,TRBJ2-6,TRBV5-8,TGTGCCAGCAGCTTGTTCGCAGGGGGTACTGGGGCCAACGTCCTGACTTTC,CASSLFAGGTGANVLTF
.,.,TRBJ2-7,TRBV20-1,TGCAGTGCTAGAAATGAATACGGGACACTTTCCTACGAGCAGTACTTC,CSARNEYGTLSYEQYF
few,.,TRBJ2-7,TRBV2,TGTGCCAGCAGTGCCTTCTTACGGACCGATTACGAGCAGTACTTC,CASSAFLRTDYEQYF
.,.,TRBJ2-1,TRBV4-2,TGTGCCAGCAGCCAAGAAAGGATTAGCGAGCAGTTCTTC,CASSQERISEQFF
many,TRBD2,TRBJ2-3,TRBV7-2,TGTGCCAGCAGCTTAAGGGTAGCGGGGAGCACAGATACGCAGTATTTT,CASSLRVAGSTDTQYF
.,.,TRBJ2-3,TRBV6-1,TGTGCCAGCAGAAGGGAGTCCCTGGTAGATACGCAGTATTTT,CASRRESLVDTQYF
.,.,TRBJ1-6,TRBV6-5,TGTGCCAGCAGTTACTCCTTTTCGGACACATATTCACCCCTCCACTTT,CASSYSFSDTYSPLHF
few,.,TRBJ1-3,TRBV6-5,TGTGCCAGCAGTTACTCGGGGCATGGTACTGGAAACACCATATATTTT,CASSYSGHGTGNTIYF
few,TRBD1,TRBJ1-2,TRBV5-7,TGTGCCAGCAGCTTGGCGGGACAGGGGGTCCCTAACTATGGCTACACCTTC,CASSLAGQGVPNYGYTF
.,.,TRBJ2-7,TRBV7-9,TGTGCCAGCAGCTTCGGCAGTACCTACGAGCAGTACTTC,CASSFGSTYEQYF
.,.,TRBJ1-2,TRBV21-1,TGTGCCAGCACCGTTCCCGGCAGTCCACGCTATGGCTACACCTTC,CASTVPGSPRYGYTF
many,.,TRBJ2-1,TRBV7-9,TGTGCCAGCAGCTTGGTTTTAGTTGAGCAGTTCTTC,CASSLVLVEQFF
.,TRBD1,TRBJ1-5,TRBV6-2/TRBV6-3,TGTGCCAGCAGTCAGATTGACAGGGGCTTCTGGCCCCAGCATTTT,CASSQIDRGFWPQHF
few,.,TRBJ1-2,TRBV6-1,TGTGCCAGCAGTCCACACGGGACTCGTAACTATGGCTACACCTTC,CASSPHGTRNYGYTF
few,TRBD1,TRBJ2-7,TRBV11-2,TGTGCCAGCAGCTATATTCTAGCCTCGACAGGGATGAACACCGAGCAGTACTTC,CASSYILASTGMNTEQYF
.,.,TRBJ1-5,TRBV20-1,TGCAGTGCTAAAGGGGCAATAAGCAATCAGCCCCAGCATTTT,CSAKGAISNQPQHF
few,.,TRBJ1-1,TRBV7-2,TGTGCCAGCAGCTGGAGAACGGGAGCTTTCTTT,CASSWRTGAFF
.,.,TRBJ2-1,TRBV12-3/TRBV12-4,TGTGCCAGCAGTGAGCGTCGAATAGGACAGTACAATGAGCAGTTCTTC,CASSERRIGQYNEQFF
.,.,TRBJ2-3,TRBV20-1,TGCAGTGCTAGACTGGGGCACACAGATACGCAGTATTTT,CSARLGHTDTQYF
once,.,TRBJ1-2,TRBV7-9,TGTGCCAGCAGCCCAAGGCAAGAGCATGGCTACACCTTC,CASSPRQEHGYTF
few,.,TRBJ2-1,TRBV5-1,TGCGCCAGCAGCCCGTGGGGCAGCCCCATCCCCAATGAGCAGTTCTTC,CASSPWGSPIPNEQFF
few,.,TRBJ2-2,TRBV20-1,TGCAGTGCTAGTCCGGCGGATCCGAACACCGGGGAGCTGTTTTTT,CSASPADPNTGELFF
many,TRBD2,TRBJ2-3,TRBV4-2,TGTGCCAGCAGCTACTCCAGCGGGAGCGTCTCAGATACGCAGTATTTT,CASSYSSGSVSDTQYF
.,TRBD1,TRBJ1-2,TRBV20-1,TGCAGTGCTAAGGACAGGGGATTCTATGGCTACACCTTC,CSAKDRGFYGYTF
.,.,TRBJ2-1,TRBV5-6,TGTGCCAGCAGCCCCCGGCCTCTCTGGGAGCAGTTCTTC,CASSPRPLWEQFF
many,.,TRBJ2-3,TRBV20-1,TGCAGTGCTAGCCCTAGGACAGATACGCAGTATTTT,CSASPRTDTQYF
many,.,TRBJ2-5,TRBV12-3/TRBV12-4,TGTGCCAGCAGTTCTGTCCGGTCGGGGGAGACCCAGTACTTC,CASSSVRSGETQYF
few,.,TRBJ2-7,TRBV20-1,TGCAGTGCTTGGCCGGCTGCCTACGAGCAGTACTTC,CSAWPAAYEQYF
many,.,TRBJ2-7,TRBV6-5,TGTGCCAGCAGTTACTCGAACCTGCGTGCTGCGGGGCCGTCCTACGAGCAGTACTTC,CASSYSNLRAAGPSYEQYF
.,TRBD1,TRBJ2-7,TRBV7-2,TGTGCCAGCAGCTCACGGACAGGGCACTACGAGCAGTACTTC,CASSSRTGHYEQYF
few,.,TRBJ1-1,TRBV18,TGTGCCAGCTCGGAGGGACCGGGAAAAGCTTTCTTT,CASSEGPGKAFF
.,TRBD2,TRBJ2-2,TRBV20-1,TGCAGTGCTAGAGACGTGGGAGGGCCGAACACCGGGGAGCTGTTTTTT,CSARDVGGPNTGELFF
few,.,TRBJ2-1,TRBV20-1,TGCAGTGCTCGCCCCGGGGGGCGATGGAATGAGCAGTTCTTC,CSARPGGRWNEQFF
.,.,TRBJ2-2,TRBV9,TGTGCCAGCAGCACACAGCTAATAACCGGGGAGCTGTTTTTT,CASSTQLITGELFF
.,TRBD2,TRBJ2-3,TRBV20-1,TGCAGTGCGCTTAATAGCGGGGGGGCGGCAGATACGCAGTATTTT,CSALNSGGAADTQYF
.,TRBD2,TRBJ2-3,TRBV6-5,TGTGCCAGCAGTTACTTTCGGACTAGCGGGATCACAGATACGCAGTATTTT,CASSYFRTSGITDTQYF
.,.,TRBJ1-1,TRBV10-3,TGTGCCATCAATCCAGGATGGGGGGGCACTGAAGCTTTCTTT,CAINPGWGGTEAFF
few,.,TRBJ2-5,TRBV25-1,TGTGCCAGCAGTAATTTTGAGACCCAGTACTTC,CASSNFETQYF
.,.,TRBJ2-7,TRBV5-1,TGCGCCAGCAGACGTTACCTGGACAACTACGAGCAGTACTTC,CASRRYLDNYEQYF
few,TRBD1,TRBJ1-3,TRBV6-1,TGTGCCAGCAGTCGGACAGGGGGAGAGGACACCATATATTTT,CASSRTGGEDTIYF